The following is a TCR beta chain sequence with its context. Its specificity is not known. V shed 3 bases and J shed 3 bases, with 11 bases lying between them. The CDR3 is 15 amino acids. Germline lookup yields CDR1 SGHTA and CDR2 FQGNSA. The data derive from a study of T cells in localized non-small cell lung cancer. Study results and caveats: The study found T cell clonality highest in uninvolved adjacent lung, above tumor.

TCRdb's copy holds only in-frame clones and misses some; the assay was immunoSEQ multiplex PCR. The sample holds 45,000 to 60,000 clones, roughly 88% seen once. The chain combines TRBV7-2 with TRBJ1-4, with a tentative D call TRBD1 (5 bases). The origin of this receptor is a woman aged 35 to 75 with stage I lung adenocarcinoma. This specimen consisted of peripheral blood, obtained before any cancer treatment. CDR3 in DNA: TGTGCCAGCAGCTTGGGACCTTCGGCTAATGAAAAACTGTTTTTT. This gives the protein CASSLGPSANEKLFF.